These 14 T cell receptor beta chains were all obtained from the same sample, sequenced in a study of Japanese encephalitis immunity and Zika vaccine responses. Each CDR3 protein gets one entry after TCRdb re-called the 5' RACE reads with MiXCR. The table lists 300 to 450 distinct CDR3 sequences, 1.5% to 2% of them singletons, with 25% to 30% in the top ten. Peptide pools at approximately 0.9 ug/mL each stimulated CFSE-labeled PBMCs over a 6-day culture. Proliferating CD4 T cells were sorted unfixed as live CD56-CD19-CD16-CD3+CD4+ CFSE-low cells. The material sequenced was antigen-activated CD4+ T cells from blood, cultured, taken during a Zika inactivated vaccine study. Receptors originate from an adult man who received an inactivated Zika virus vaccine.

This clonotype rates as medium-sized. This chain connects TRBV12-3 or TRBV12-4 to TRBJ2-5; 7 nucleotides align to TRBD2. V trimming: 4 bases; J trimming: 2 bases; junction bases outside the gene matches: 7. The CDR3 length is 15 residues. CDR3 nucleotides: TGTGCCAGCAGTTCAGGCCAAGCGGGGCAAGAGACCCAGTACTTC. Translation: CASSSGQAGQETQYF.

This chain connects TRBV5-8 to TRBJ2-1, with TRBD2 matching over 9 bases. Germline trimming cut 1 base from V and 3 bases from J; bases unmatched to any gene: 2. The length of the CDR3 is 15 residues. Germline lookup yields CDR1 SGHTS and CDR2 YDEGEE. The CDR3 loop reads CASSLRLADYNEQFF. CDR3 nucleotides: TGTGCCAGCAGCTTGAGACTAGCGGACTACAATGAGCAGTTCTTC.

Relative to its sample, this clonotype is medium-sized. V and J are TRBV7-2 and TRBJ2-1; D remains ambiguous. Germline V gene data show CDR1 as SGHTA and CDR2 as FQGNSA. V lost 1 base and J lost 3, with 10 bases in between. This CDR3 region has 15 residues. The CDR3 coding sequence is TGTGCCAGCAGCTTAGGGGTCACCGGCTACAATGAGCAGTTCTTC. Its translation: CASSLGVTGYNEQFF.

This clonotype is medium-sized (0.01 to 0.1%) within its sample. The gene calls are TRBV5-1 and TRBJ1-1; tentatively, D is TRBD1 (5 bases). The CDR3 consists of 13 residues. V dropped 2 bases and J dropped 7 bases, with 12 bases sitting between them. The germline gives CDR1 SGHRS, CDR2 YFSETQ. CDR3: CASSLRQGYEAFF. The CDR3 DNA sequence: TGCGCCAGCAGCTTAAGGCAGGGTTATGAAGCTTTCTTT.

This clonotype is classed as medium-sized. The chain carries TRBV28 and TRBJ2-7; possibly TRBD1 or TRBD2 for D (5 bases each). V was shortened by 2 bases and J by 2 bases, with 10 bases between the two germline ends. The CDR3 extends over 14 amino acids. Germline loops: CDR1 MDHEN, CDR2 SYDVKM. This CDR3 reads CASSLGGSAYEQYF. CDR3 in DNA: TGTGCCAGCAGTTTAGGGGGAAGCGCCTACGAGCAGTACTTC. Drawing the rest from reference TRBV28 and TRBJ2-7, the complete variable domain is DVKVTQSSRYLVKRTGEKVFLECVQDMDHENMFWYRQDPGLGLRLIYFSYDVKMKEKGDIPEGYSVSREKKERFSLILESASTNQTSMYLCASSLGGSAYEQYFGPGTRLTVT.

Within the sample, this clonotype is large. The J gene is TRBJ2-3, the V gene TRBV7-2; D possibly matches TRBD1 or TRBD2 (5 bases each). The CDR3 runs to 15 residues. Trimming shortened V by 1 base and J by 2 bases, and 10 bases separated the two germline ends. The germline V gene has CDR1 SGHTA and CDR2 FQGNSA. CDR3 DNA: TGTGCCAGCAGCTTAGAGGGACGGATCACAGATACGCAGTATTTT. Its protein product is CASSLEGRITDTQYF.

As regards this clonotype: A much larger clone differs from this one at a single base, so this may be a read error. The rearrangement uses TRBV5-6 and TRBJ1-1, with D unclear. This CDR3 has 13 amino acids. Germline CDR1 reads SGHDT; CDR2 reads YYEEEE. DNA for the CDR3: TGTACCAGCAGCTTCCCCATGAACACTGAAGCTTTCTTT. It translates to CTSSFPMNTEAFF.

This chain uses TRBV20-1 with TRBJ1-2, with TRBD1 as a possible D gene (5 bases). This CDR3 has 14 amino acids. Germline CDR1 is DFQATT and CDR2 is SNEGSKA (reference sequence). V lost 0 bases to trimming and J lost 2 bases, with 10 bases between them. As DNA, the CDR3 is TGCAGTGCTAGAGAATCGGGGGGGAACTATGGCTACACCTTC. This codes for CSARESGGNYGYTF.

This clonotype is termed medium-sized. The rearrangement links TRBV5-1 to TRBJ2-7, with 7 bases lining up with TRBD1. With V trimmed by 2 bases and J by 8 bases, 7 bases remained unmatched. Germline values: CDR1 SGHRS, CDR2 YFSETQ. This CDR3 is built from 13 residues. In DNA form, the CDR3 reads TGCGCCAGCAGCTTTTCCAGGGACAGCAAGCAGTACTTC. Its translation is CASSFSRDSKQYF.

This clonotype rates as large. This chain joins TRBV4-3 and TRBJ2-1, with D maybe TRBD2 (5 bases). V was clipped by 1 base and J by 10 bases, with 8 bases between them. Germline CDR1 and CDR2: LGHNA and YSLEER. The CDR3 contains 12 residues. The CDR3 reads CASSQVPGEQFF. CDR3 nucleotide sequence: TGCGCCAGCAGCCAAGTGCCGGGGGAGCAGTTCTTC.

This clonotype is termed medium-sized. The DNA for the CDR3 is TGCAGTGCTAGAGATCTACAGGGGGCATACAATGAGCAGTTCTTC. Residues: CSARDLQGAYNEQFF. The V and J genes are TRBV20-1 and TRBJ2-1, with 9 bases matching TRBD1. The length of the CDR3 is 15 residues. The germline CDR1 and CDR2 sequences are DFQATT and SNEGSKA (reference sequence). V lost 0 bases, J lost 4 bases, and 4 bases stayed unmatched.

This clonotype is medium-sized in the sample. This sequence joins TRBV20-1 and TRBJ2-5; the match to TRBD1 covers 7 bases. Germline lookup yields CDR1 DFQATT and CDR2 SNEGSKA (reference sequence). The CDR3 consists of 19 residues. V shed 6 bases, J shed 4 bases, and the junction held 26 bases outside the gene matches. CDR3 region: CSAGKPTYRRQGLVETQYF. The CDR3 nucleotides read TGCAGTGCCGGAAAGCCCACTTACCGCAGACAGGGTCTGGTAGAGACCCAGTACTTC.

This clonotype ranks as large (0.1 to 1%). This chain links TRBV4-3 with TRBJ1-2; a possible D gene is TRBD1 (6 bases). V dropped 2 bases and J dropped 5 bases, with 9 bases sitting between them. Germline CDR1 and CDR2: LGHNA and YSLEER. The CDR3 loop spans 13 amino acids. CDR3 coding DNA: TGCGCCAGCAGCCAAACAGGGATTTATGGCTACACCTTC. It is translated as CASSQTGIYGYTF.

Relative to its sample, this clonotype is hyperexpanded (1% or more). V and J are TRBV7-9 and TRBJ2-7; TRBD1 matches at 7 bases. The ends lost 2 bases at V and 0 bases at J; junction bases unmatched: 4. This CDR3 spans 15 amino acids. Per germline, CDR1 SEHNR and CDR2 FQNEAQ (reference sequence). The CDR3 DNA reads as TGTGCCAGCAGCTTACCACAGGGGAGCTCCTACGAGCAGTACTTC. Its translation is CASSLPQGSSYEQYF.